These 10 T cell receptor beta chains originate from one sample sequenced in a study of blood T cells in healthy people across ages. A second roughly 7 to 11 cycle PCR used barcoded and J-beta primers. TCRdb recomputed calls from the 5' RACE reads with MiXCR, one row per CDR3 protein. The sample contains around 800,000 distinct CDR3 sequences, under 55% of which appear only once. Source material: blood. The receptors derive from a man in his 60s in good health.

This CDR3 is CASRRTSGTTEFF. The CDR3, as DNA: TGTGCCAGCAGGAGGACTAGCGGGACCACAGAGTTCTTC. V usage is TRBV2 and J usage is TRBJ2-1, with 12 bases that match TRBD2. Per germline, CDR1 SNHLY and CDR2 FYNNEI. V lost 6 bases to trimming and J lost 14 bases; unmatched junction nucleotides: 8. The CDR3 is 13 amino acids.

This clonotype was seen a handful of times. The V call is TRBV6-6, the J call TRBJ1-4; 7 bases fit TRBD1. The V segment lost 8 bases and the J segment 3 bases; nucleotides outside the gene matches: 6. Looked up from germline, CDR1 is MNHNY and CDR2 is SVGAGI (reference sequence). The length of the CDR3 is 14 residues. In DNA, the CDR3 is TGTGCCAGCGGAAAGACAGGGCCTAATGAAAAACTGTTTTTT. This codes for CASGKTGPNEKLFF.

This clonotype has just a few counts. CDR3 sequence (DNA): TGCAGTGCTAGAGAGCACGTCCGTCGGGGGAGCTCCTACAATGAGCAGTTCTTC. Translation: CSAREHVRRGSSYNEQFF. V gene TRBV20-1 combines with J gene TRBJ2-1; a possible D gene is TRBD2 (6 bases). CDR3 length: 18 residues. Germline loops: CDR1 DFQATT, CDR2 SNEGSKA (reference sequence). V lost 0 bases to trimming and J lost 0 bases, with 18 bases between them.

The chain combines TRBV20-1 with TRBJ2-7; TRBD1 matches at 9 bases. The length of the CDR3 is 12 residues. V lost 6 bases, J lost 5 bases, and 5 bases stayed unmatched. Germline V gives CDR1 DFQATT, CDR2 SNEGSKA (reference sequence). The CDR3: CSASWTGDEQYF. The CDR3 DNA is TGCAGTGCCAGTTGGACAGGGGACGAGCAGTACTTC.

This chain connects TRBV20-1 to TRBJ2-7; 12 bases are shared with TRBD2. After removal of 0 bases from V and 2 bases from J, the junction contained 2 bases not matched to a gene. Germline loops: CDR1 DFQATT, CDR2 SNEGSKA (reference sequence). The CDR3 length is 15 residues. The CDR3 is CSARDPSGGAYEQYF. CDR3 DNA sequence: TGCAGTGCTAGAGATCCTAGCGGGGGGGCCTACGAGCAGTACTTC.

The chain combines TRBV6-5 with TRBJ1-1; a weak D match, TRBD1 (5 bases). The germline CDR1 and CDR2 sequences are MNHEY and SVGAGI. CDR3 length: 16 residues. The V end was cut by 4 bases, the J end by 0 bases, with 15 bases between. CDR3 region: CASSSSAGTVNTEAFF. The CDR3 DNA sequence: TGTGCCAGCAGTTCCTCGGCCGGGACGGTGAACACTGAAGCTTTCTTT.

The chain carries TRBV5-1 and TRBJ2-1; D ambiguous. This CDR3 has 14 amino acids. The V and J ends lost 0 bases and 6 bases respectively, with 10 bases between them. Germline CDR1 is SGHRS and CDR2 is YFSETQ. In DNA, the CDR3 is TGCGCCAGCAGCTTGGGTTCTAGGGCCAATGAGCAGTTCTTC. Its translation is CASSLGSRANEQFF.

The chain carries TRBV5-5 and TRBJ1-2; 7 nucleotides match TRBD1. V was clipped by 0 bases and J by 6 bases; unmatched bases: 11. The germline gives CDR1 SGHKS, CDR2 YYEKEE (reference sequence). The CDR3 is 16 residues long. The CDR3 nucleotides read TGTGCCAGCAGCTTGGGCAGGGGGGACCTCGGGAATGGCTACACCTTC. Translation: CASSLGRGDLGNGYTF.

This clonotype came up a few times. The chain is built from TRBV4-3 and TRBJ2-5, with D uncertain. The germline V and J ends were trimmed by 0 bases and 11 bases, with 16 bases remaining between them. Germline V gene data show CDR1 as LGHNA and CDR2 as YSLEER. This CDR3 contains 14 residues. CDR3 nucleotide sequence: TGCGCCAGCAGCCAAGATCGGTCTCCGGTGGAGCAGTACTTC. This translates into CASSQDRSPVEQYF.

This clonotype was counted only a few times. A read error is possible here, since a much larger clone lies one base away. This chain uses TRBV11-1 with TRBJ2-2; TRBD1 might be the D (5 bases). V dropped 6 bases and J dropped 5 bases, with 13 bases sitting between them. The V gene's germline CDR1 is SGHAT and CDR2 FQDESV (reference sequence). This CDR3 contains 14 residues. The CDR3 DNA reads as TGTGCCAGCAGTGCCGACAGAGCAACCGGGGAGCTGTTTTTT. It codes for CASSADRATGELFF.